What follows are 24 T cell receptor beta chains derived from one specimen sequenced in a study of CXCR4 blockade with PD-1 therapy in pancreatic cancer. The protocol was immunoSEQ multiplex PCR, while the TCRdb copy is restricted to in-frame clones and leaves out a portion. The sample consists of 2,500 to 3,500 clones, over 30% of them appearing once. The sample taken for sequencing was tumor tissue. All receptors come from a human donor with pancreatic ductal adenocarcinoma.

The gene calls are TRBV6-8 and TRBJ2-7, with D possibly matching TRBD1 (6 bases). This CDR3 has 13 amino acids. Germline V lookup: CDR1 MNHGY, CDR2 SAAAGT. Trimming took 8 bases from V and 0 from J, leaving 11 bases between them. CDR3 sequence reads: CASLWDTSYEQYF. In DNA form, the CDR3 reads TGTGCCAGCCTTTGGGACACCTCCTACGAGCAGTACTTC.

The chain uses TRBV19 and TRBJ2-1; D ambiguous. V was cut by 7 bases and J by 8 bases, with 18 bases left in between. This CDR3 comprises 14 residues. Germline-derived CDR1 and CDR2 are LNHDA and SQIVND (reference sequence). CDR3 residues: CASKSPLLLDEQFF. DNA of the CDR3: TGTGCCAGTAAATCACCGTTGCTCCTGGATGAGCAGTTCTTC.

Relative to its sample, this clone is hyperexpanded (1% or more). The chain uses TRBV15 and TRBJ1-2, with D possibly matching TRBD1 (5 bases). V gave up 4 bases and J gave up 3 bases, with 15 bases separating them. Germline CDR1 is LNHNV and CDR2 is YYDKDF (reference sequence). CDR3 length: 15 amino acids. The chain's CDR3 is CATSMEGGTDYGYTF. The CDR3 bases are TGTGCCACCAGCATGGAGGGAGGGACGGACTATGGCTACACCTTC.

This clone showed up just a few times. The rearrangement links TRBV6-8 to TRBJ1-1; D gene uncertain. Trimming cost V 4 bases and J 6 bases, with 12 bases left between them. This CDR3 is 13 amino acids long. Germline CDR1 and CDR2: MNHGY and SAAAGT. This chain's CDR3 is CASSSSSYAEAFF. Here the CDR3 DNA reads TGTGCCAGCAGTTCTTCTTCTTATGCTGAAGCTTTCTTT.

This clone is labeled medium-sized. The V and J genes are TRBV13 and TRBJ1-5; D is unclear. Germline CDR1 reads PRHDT; CDR2 reads FYEKMQ (reference sequence). The germline V and J ends were trimmed by 0 bases and 2 bases, with 11 bases remaining between them. This CDR3 comprises 16 residues. CDR3 protein: CASSLGAVGRNQPQHF. DNA for the CDR3: TGTGCCAGCAGCTTAGGGGCAGTCGGGCGCAATCAGCCCCAGCATTTT.

The chain uses TRBV28 and TRBJ2-1; 10 bases line up with TRBD1. The CDR3 is 15 residues long. The V segment lost 7 bases and the J segment 5 bases; nucleotides outside the gene matches: 8. CDR1 MDHEN and CDR2 SYDVKM come from the germline V gene. In DNA form, the CDR3 reads TGTGCCAGCATCGCCGGGACAGGGGATGACAATGAGCAGTTCTTC. It encodes CASIAGTGDDNEQFF.

By share, this clone ranks as medium-sized (0.01 to 0.1%). The V call is TRBV11-3, the J call TRBJ1-4, with no clear D. The V gene's germline CDR1 is SGHNT and CDR2 YENEEA. CDR3 length equals 14 residues. Trimming left V 5 bases short and J 0 bases short, with 7 bases between. CDR3 sequence reads: CASSQPPTNEKLFF. Written as DNA, the CDR3 is TGTGCCAGCAGCCAGCCACCAACTAATGAAAAACTGTTTTTT.

The chain is built from TRBV30 and TRBJ1-5; no clear D. The germline gives CDR1 GTSNPN, CDR2 SVGIG (reference sequence). CDR3 length: 14 residues. The V end lost 4 bases, the J end lost 5 bases, and 15 bases lay between the germline ends. This chain's CDR3 is CAWNSETMDQPQHF. The CDR3 DNA reads TGTGCCTGGAACTCCGAGACGATGGATCAGCCCCAGCATTTT.

A few counts support this clone. The chain couples TRBV6-8 to TRBJ2-1; 7 bases line up with TRBD1. V was clipped by 6 bases and J by 2 bases; unmatched bases: 4. The CDR3 has 14 amino acids. Germline V gene sequence: CDR1 MNHGY, CDR2 SAAAGT. Here the CDR3 DNA reads TGTGCCAGCAGACAAACAGGGGCCTACAATGAGCAGTTCTTC. Its protein is CASRQTGAYNEQFF.

This clone is termed medium-sized. This sequence joins TRBV6-8 and TRBJ2-7; 10 positions agree with TRBD1. CDR3 length equals 15 residues. The germline CDR1 and CDR2 sequences are MNHGY and SAAAGT. V was pared by 7 bases and J by 2 bases, with 8 bases of the junction left unmatched. The CDR3 spells CASTPRDRGPYEQYF. In DNA form, the CDR3 reads TGTGCCAGCACCCCGAGAGACAGGGGGCCCTACGAGCAGTACTTC.

V usage is TRBV29-1 and J usage is TRBJ2-7, with D unclear. Per the germline V gene, CDR1 is SQVTM and CDR2 is ANQGSEA. Trimming removed 3 bases at V and 0 bases at J, with 6 bases between. There are 12 residues in the CDR3. The CDR3 reads CSVEYSSYEQYF. The CDR3, as DNA: TGCAGCGTTGAGTATAGCTCCTACGAGCAGTACTTC.

The rearrangement joins TRBV19 to TRBJ1-2; D is possibly TRBD1 (6 bases). Germline CDR1 reads LNHDA; CDR2 reads SQIVND (reference sequence). With 3 bases removed from V and 4 bases from J, the gap between germline ends came to 9 bases. The CDR3 extends over 13 amino acids. The CDR3 coding sequence is TGTGCCAGTAGTATCCAGGGGATCTATGGCTACACCTTC. Translated, it gives CASSIQGIYGYTF. Full variable domain (outside the CDR3, taken from reference TRBV19 and TRBJ1-2): DGGITQSPKYLFRKEGQNVTLSCEQNLNHDAMYWYRQDPGQGLRLIYYSQIVNDFQKGDIAEGYSVSREKKESFPLTVTSAQKNPTAFYLCASSIQGIYGYTFGSGTRLTVV.

J is TRBJ1-5 and V is TRBV18; D is ambiguous. The germline CDR1 and CDR2 sequences are KGHSH and LQKENI. The ends were cut back, 3 bases at V and 4 bases at J, with 10 bases in the middle. CDR3 size: 14 residues. The CDR3 is CASSPTPENQPQHF. The CDR3, as DNA: TGTGCCAGCTCACCGACACCGGAAAATCAGCCCCAGCATTTT.

This clone has only a few counts. This chain connects TRBV6-8 to TRBJ2-2; 10 bases agree with TRBD1. V shed 8 bases, J shed 5 bases, and the junction held 2 bases outside the gene matches. CDR1 is MNHGY, CDR2 SAAAGT, per germline. The CDR3 totals 13 residues. The CDR3 nucleotides are TGTGCCAGCCCGGGACAGGGGACCGGGGAGCTGTTTTTT. This encodes CASPGQGTGELFF.

This chain connects TRBV19 to TRBJ1-1; a weak D match, TRBD1 (5 bases). The CDR3 extends over 13 amino acids. The germline V gene encodes CDR1 LNHDA and CDR2 SQIVND (reference sequence). V was pared by 3 bases and J by 7 bases, with 12 bases between. In nucleotides, the CDR3 is TGTGCCAGTAGTATCGGGACGAACTATGAAGCTTTCTTT. Encoded protein: CASSIGTNYEAFF.

The genes are TRBV19 and TRBJ2-3; D is unresolved. The germline V and J ends were trimmed by 10 bases and 5 bases, with 13 bases remaining between them. The CDR3 length is 12 residues. Germline values: CDR1 LNHDA, CDR2 SQIVND (reference sequence). The DNA for the CDR3 is TGTGCCACAAGACAATCGGGAGATACGCAGTATTTT. It yields the protein CATRQSGDTQYF.

This chain links TRBV6-8 with TRBJ2-1, with 16 bases aligning to TRBD2. CDR3 length equals 17 residues. Trimming at V came to 5 bases and at J to 12 bases, leaving 13 bases not matched to a gene. CDR1 and CDR2 from the germline V gene are MNHGY and SAAAGT. The CDR3 nucleotides are TGTGCCAGCAGTGCCCGACCCGGGACTAGCGGGGGGGCGGTGCAGTTCTTC. It codes for CASSARPGTSGGAVQFF.

This clone was observed once. This chain's CDR3 is CASSQQGAYEQYF. DNA of the CDR3: TGTGCCAGCAGCCAACAGGGGGCCTACGAGCAGTACTTC. The gene calls are TRBV14 and TRBJ2-7; TRBD1 aligns across 7 bases. Germline V CDR1 and CDR2: SGHDN, FVKESK. This CDR3 comprises 13 residues. The ends lost 2 bases at V and 2 bases at J; junction bases unmatched: 0.

This clone was observed a few times. The chain carries TRBV6-8 and TRBJ1-2; tentative D call: TRBD1 (6 bases). V was pared by 8 bases and J by 3 bases, with 13 bases between. The CDR3 runs to 13 residues. Germline V gives CDR1 MNHGY, CDR2 SAAAGT. The CDR3 DNA reads TGTGCCAGCCAGCCAGGGGCGGACTATGGCTACACCTTC. Protein product: CASQPGADYGYTF.

V is TRBV18 and J is TRBJ1-5; D is unresolved. Germline assignment: CDR1 KGHSH and CDR2 LQKENI. CDR3 size: 13 residues. V was cut by 3 bases and J by 4 bases, with 7 bases left in between. The chain's CDR3 is CASSPKGNQPQHF. CDR3 DNA: TGTGCCAGCTCACCCAAGGGAAATCAGCCCCAGCATTTT.

CDR3 nucleotides: TGCAGCGTTGGATCCACTAGCGCCAAAGATACGCAGTATTTT. The encoded protein is CSVGSTSAKDTQYF. The rearrangement joins TRBV29-1 to TRBJ2-3; 7 bases fit TRBD2. The germline V gene encodes CDR1 SQVTM and CDR2 ANQGSEA. J gave up 5 bases and V 4 bases, and 9 bases lay outside the gene matches. This CDR3 contains 14 residues.

This clone was seen more than once but under ten times. This sequence joins TRBV9 and TRBJ2-5; D unclear. Looked up from germline, CDR1 is SGDLS and CDR2 is YYNGEE. This CDR3 has 13 residues. V shed 5 bases and J shed 7 bases, with 15 bases lying between them. The CDR3 nucleotides are TGTGCCAGCAGTGAAACTTCCATGGGGACCCAGTACTTC. It yields the protein CASSETSMGTQYF.

This clone was counted a few times. J is TRBJ2-7 and V is TRBV4-1; weak D call: TRBD1 (5 bases). Trimming cost V 0 bases and J 2 bases, with 8 bases left between them. CDR1 is MGHRA, CDR2 YSYEKL, per germline. This CDR3 spans 14 amino acids. The CDR3 loop reads CASSQEGATYEQYF. The CDR3 DNA follows: TGCGCCAGCAGCCAAGAAGGGGCCACCTACGAGCAGTACTTC.

In its sample, this clone is medium-sized. A read error may account for a junction end that differs from germline. The chain uses TRBV7-7 and TRBJ2-1; TRBD1 is a possible D gene (5 bases). The CDR3 has 17 residues. CDR1 is SSHAT, CDR2 FNYEAQ, per germline (reference sequence). The CDR3 bases are TGTGCTAGCAGCGCCGAAACAGGCGCCCATAGGTTCGATGAGCAGTTCTTC. Translated, it gives CASSAETGAHRFDEQFF. The entire variable domain, with the rest obtained from reference TRBV7-7 and TRBJ2-1, is as follows: GAGVSQSPRYKVTKRGQDVTLRCDPISSHATLYWYQQALGQGPEFLTYFNYEAQPDKSGLPSDRFSAERPEGSISTLTIQRTEQRDSAMYRCASSAETGAHRFDEQFFGPGTRLTVL.